This entry describes one T cell receptor (beta chain). Its antigen remains unknown. Heparinised blood was drawn once per donor, averaging around 110 mL. This CDR3 region has 14 residues. The germline gives CDR1 MDHEN, CDR2 SYDVKM. V was shortened by 3 bases and J by 2 bases, with 10 bases between the two germline ends. The entirety of the isolated RNA underwent reverse transcription, so expressed TCRB transcripts were sequenced. The table came from immunoSEQ multiplex PCR; TCRdb's copy has only in-frame clones and leaves some out. The data hold about 370,000 clones, with around a tenth observed a single time. This sample was included in a study of beta chain features in type 1 diabetes. Overall study: Similarity in age, gender and cell yields was seen between patients and healthy donors.

Findings and caveats of the study: PCR might preferentially amplify shorter templates, equally in patients and controls. Researchers report that Type 1 diabetes patients had moderately but significantly shorter TCRB CDR3s across all four CD4+ subsets. For cells with high TCR expression, cDNA sequencing could yield over-representation.

This rearrangement joins TRBV28 to TRBJ2-5, with D possibly matching TRBD1 (5 bases). The specimen was central memory CD4+ T cells from blood. The TCR comes from a young man with type 1 diabetes. For the CDR3, the DNA is TGTGCCAGCAGTTTCACCCAGGGACAAGAGACCCAGTACTTC. Its translation is CASSFTQGQETQYF.